This T cell receptor (beta chain) was sequenced during a study of blood T cell repertoires in COVID-19. In germline, CDR1 is MNHEY, CDR2 SMNVEV (reference sequence). The CDR3 has 13 amino acids. V lost 8 bases and J lost 4, with 12 bases in between. In the authors' workflow: How many nucleated cells were present was estimated from reference gene primer amplification. Sequenced by immunoSEQ multiplex PCR; TCRdb stores in-frame clones only, minus some. V and J calls and clone size are those listed in that table; D and trimming were worked out from the DNA. The data contain fewer than 450,000 clones, 88% of them singletons.

The sequence derives from a woman aged 18-29 years who had recovered from COVID-19. The chain employs TRBV27 and TRBJ2-1, with D unclear. Material for sequencing was PBMCs or T cells enriched from blood (not recorded which). The CDR3 loop reads CASGWASYNEQFF. The CDR3 coding sequence is TGTGCCAGCGGTTGGGCATCTTACAATGAGCAGTTCTTC.